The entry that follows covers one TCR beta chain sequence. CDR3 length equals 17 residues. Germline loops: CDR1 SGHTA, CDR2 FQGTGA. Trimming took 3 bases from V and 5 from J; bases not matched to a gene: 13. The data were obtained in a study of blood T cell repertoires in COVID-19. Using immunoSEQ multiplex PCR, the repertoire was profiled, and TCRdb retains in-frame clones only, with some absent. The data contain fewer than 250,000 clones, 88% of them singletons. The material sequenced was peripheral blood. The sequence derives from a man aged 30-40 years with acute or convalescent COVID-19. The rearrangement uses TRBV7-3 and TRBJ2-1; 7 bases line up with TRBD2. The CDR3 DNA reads TGTGCCAGCAGCTTTAATATACGTAGCGGGCCCGACAATGAGCAGTTCTTC. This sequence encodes CASSFNIRSGPDNEQFF. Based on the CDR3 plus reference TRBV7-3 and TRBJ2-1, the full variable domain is GAGVSQTPSNKVTEKGKYVELRCDPISGHTALYWYRQSLGQGPEFLIYFQGTGAADDSGLPNDRFFAVRPEGSVSTLKIQRTERGDSAVYLCASSFNIRSGPDNEQFFGPGTRLTVL.